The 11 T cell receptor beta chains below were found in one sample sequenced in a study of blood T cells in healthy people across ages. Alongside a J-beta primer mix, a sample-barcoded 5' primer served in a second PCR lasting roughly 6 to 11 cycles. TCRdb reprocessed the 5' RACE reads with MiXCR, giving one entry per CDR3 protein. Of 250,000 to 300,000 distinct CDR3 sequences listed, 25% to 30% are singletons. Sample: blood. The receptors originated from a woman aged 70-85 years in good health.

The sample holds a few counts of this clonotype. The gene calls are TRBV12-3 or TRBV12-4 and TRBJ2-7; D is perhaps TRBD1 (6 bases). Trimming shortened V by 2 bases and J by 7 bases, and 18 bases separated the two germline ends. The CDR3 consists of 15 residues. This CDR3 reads CASSLFGDTPGEQYF. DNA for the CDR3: TGTGCCAGCAGTTTATTCGGGGACACCCCCGGGGAGCAGTACTTC.

The CDR3 loop reads CASSFRTGPAFF. The CDR3 region has the DNA TGTGCCAGCAGTTTTCGGACAGGGCCAGCTTTCTTT. V gene TRBV27 combines with J gene TRBJ1-1; 8 bases agree with TRBD1. CDR1 and CDR2 from the germline V gene are MNHEY and SMNVEV (reference sequence). The CDR3 totals 12 residues. V lost 3 bases, J lost 10 bases, and 4 bases stayed unmatched.

CDR3 amino acids: CASSESGLASDNEQFF. CDR3 coding DNA: TGTGCCAGCAGTGAATCGGGACTAGCGAGCGACAATGAGCAGTTCTTC. The genes are TRBV2 and TRBJ2-1; 10 bases line up with TRBD2. Germline values: CDR1 SNHLY, CDR2 FYNNEI. The CDR3 covers 16 residues. Trimming cost V 2 bases and J 5 bases; bases outside gene matches: 6. Full variable domain (missing parts from reference TRBV2 and TRBJ2-1): EPEVTQTPSHQVTQMGQEVILRCVPISNHLYFYWYRQILGQKVEFLVSFYNNEISEKSEIFDDQFSVERPDGSNFTLKIRSTKLEDSAMYFCASSESGLASDNEQFFGPGTRLTVL.

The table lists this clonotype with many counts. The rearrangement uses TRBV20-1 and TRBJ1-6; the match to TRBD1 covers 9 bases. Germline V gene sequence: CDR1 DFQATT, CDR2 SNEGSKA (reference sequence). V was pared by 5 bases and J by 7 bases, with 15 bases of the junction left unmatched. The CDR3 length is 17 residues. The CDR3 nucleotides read TGCAGTGCTGTGGGAACCGGGACAGGGACGAGGAATTCACCCCTCCACTTT. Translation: CSAVGTGTGTRNSPLHF.

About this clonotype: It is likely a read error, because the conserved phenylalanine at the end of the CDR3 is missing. The CDR3 protein is CSVVAGAPSEQYL. DNA of the CDR3: TGCAGCGTGGTAGCGGGTGCTCCCTCCGAGCAGTACCTC. V usage is TRBV29-1 and J usage is TRBJ2-5; 7 positions match TRBD2. Near its end, the DNA agrees better with TRBJ2-7, so the J call may be wrong. The CDR3 runs to 13 residues. CDR1 and CDR2 from the germline V gene are SQVTM and ANQGSEA.

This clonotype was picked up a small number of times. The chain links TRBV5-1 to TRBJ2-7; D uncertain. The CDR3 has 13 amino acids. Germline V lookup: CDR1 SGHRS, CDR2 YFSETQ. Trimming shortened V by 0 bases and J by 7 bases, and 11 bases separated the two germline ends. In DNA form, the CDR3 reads TGCGCCAGCAGCTTGGAGTCAGTGGGGGAGCAGTACTTC. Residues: CASSLESVGEQYF. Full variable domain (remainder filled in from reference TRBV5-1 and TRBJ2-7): KAGVTQTPRYLIKTRGQQVTLSCSPISGHRSVSWYQQTPGQGLQFLFEYFSETQRNKGNFPGRFSGRQFSNSRSEMNVSTLELGDSALYLCASSLESVGEQYFGPGTRLTVT.

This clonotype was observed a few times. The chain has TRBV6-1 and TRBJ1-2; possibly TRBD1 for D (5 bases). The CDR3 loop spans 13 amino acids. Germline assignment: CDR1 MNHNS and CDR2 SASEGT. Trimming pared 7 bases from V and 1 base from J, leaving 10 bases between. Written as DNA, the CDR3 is TGTGCCAGCAATCAGGGATATAACTATGGCTACACCTTC. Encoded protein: CASNQGYNYGYTF.

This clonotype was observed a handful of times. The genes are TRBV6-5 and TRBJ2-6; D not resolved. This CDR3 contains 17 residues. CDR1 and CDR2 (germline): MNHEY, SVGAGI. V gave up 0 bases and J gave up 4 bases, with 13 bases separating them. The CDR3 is CASSYSMTLGGANVLTF. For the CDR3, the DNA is TGTGCCAGCAGTTACTCGATGACCCTAGGCGGGGCCAACGTCCTGACTTTC.

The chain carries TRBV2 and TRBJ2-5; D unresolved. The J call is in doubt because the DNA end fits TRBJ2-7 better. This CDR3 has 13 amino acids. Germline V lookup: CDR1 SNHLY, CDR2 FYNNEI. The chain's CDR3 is CASSHTTNYEQYF. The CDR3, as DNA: TGTGCCAGCAGTCACACGACCAACTACGAGCAGTACTTC.

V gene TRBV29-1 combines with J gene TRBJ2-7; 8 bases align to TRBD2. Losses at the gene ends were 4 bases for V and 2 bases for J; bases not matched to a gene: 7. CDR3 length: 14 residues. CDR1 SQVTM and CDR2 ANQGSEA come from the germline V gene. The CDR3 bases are TGCAGCGTTGTGGAGCGGGAGTTCGCCTACGAGCAGTACTTC. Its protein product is CSVVEREFAYEQYF.

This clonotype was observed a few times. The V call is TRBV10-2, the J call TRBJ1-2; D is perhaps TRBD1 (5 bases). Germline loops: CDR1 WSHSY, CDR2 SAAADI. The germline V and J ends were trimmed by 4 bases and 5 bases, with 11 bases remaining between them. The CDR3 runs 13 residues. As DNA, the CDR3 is TGCGCCAGCAGTGGGGGCCAGCTTTATGGCTACACCTTC. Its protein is CASSGGQLYGYTF.